A single sample gave rise to the 28 T cell receptor beta chains below, sequenced in a study of T cell changes during pregnancy in multiple sclerosis. Sequencing was performed with immunoSEQ multiplex PCR; in TCRdb, only in-frame clones are kept and a portion is missing. The sample gives 15,000 to 20,000 clones, more than 70% of which show up once; about 18% is in the top ten. The specimen comprised CD8+ T cells from peripheral blood mononuclear cells, sampled in the third trimester of pregnancy. These receptors all come from a female donor in good health, enrolled as a control in a pregnancy study.

As for this clone: The sample has other DNA sequences that encode this CDR3 too. This chain uses TRBV27 with TRBJ1-1, with 7 bases identical to TRBD1. This CDR3 is built from 13 residues. Trimming took 6 bases from V and 4 from J; bases not matched to a gene: 5. CDR1 and CDR2 from the germline V gene are MNHEY and SMNVEV (reference sequence). As DNA, the CDR3 is TGTGCCAGCAGCCACAGGGGCCCCACTGAAGCTTTCTTT. Translated, it gives CASSHRGPTEAFF.

This clone was found a few times. V gene TRBV11-2 combines with J gene TRBJ2-1, with a tentative D call TRBD1 (6 bases). CDR1 is SGHAT and CDR2 is FQNNGV in the germline V gene. V lost 5 bases, J lost 14 bases, and 13 bases lay in between. The CDR3 extends over 11 amino acids. DNA of the CDR3: TGTGCCAGCAGCCCCGGGACAATGGAGTTCTTC. It yields the protein CASSPGTMEFF.

V gene TRBV7-2 combines with J gene TRBJ2-7; TRBD2 is a possible D gene (5 bases). The germline V gene encodes CDR1 SGHTA and CDR2 FQGNSA. The CDR3 loop spans 14 amino acids. V lost 5 bases and J lost 6, with 17 bases in between. In nucleotides, the CDR3 is TGTGCCAGCAGCCCAAGAGGGTTGAGTCTCGAGCAGTACTTC. Translating gives CASSPRGLSLEQYF.

V and J are TRBV30 and TRBJ2-1; TRBD2 aligns across 10 bases. Germline V gives CDR1 GTSNPN, CDR2 SVGIG (reference sequence). V lost 3 bases, J lost 1 base, and 9 bases stayed unmatched. The CDR3 has 17 amino acids. The DNA for the CDR3 is TGTGCCTGGAGAAATAGCGGGGGGTTCATATCCTACAATGAGCAGTTCTTC. It is translated as CAWRNSGGFISYNEQFF.

This chain joins TRBV19 and TRBJ2-7; 10 bases align to TRBD2. The germline CDR1 and CDR2 sequences are LNHDA and SQIVND (reference sequence). V lost 3 bases and J lost 5; bases outside the gene matches: 10. The CDR3 has 16 residues. The CDR3 spells CASSILISGGKNEQYF. As DNA, the CDR3 is TGTGCCAGTAGTATCCTTATTAGCGGGGGGAAGAACGAGCAGTACTTC. Supplemented by reference TRBV19 and TRBJ2-7, the full variable domain reads DGGITQSPKYLFRKEGQNVTLSCEQNLNHDAMYWYRQDPGQGLRLIYYSQIVNDFQKGDIAEGYSVSREKKESFPLTVTSAQKNPTAFYLCASSILISGGKNEQYFGPGTRLTVT.

The chain recombines TRBV19 with TRBJ2-7, with 11 nucleotides matching TRBD1. Unmatched junction bases numbered 9, after V lost 6 bases and J lost 2 bases. This CDR3 has 16 amino acids. Germline-derived CDR1 and CDR2 are LNHDA and SQIVND (reference sequence). CDR3 region: CASSISGTGGPYEQYF. The CDR3 DNA reads as TGTGCCAGTAGCATCTCAGGGACAGGGGGACCCTACGAGCAGTACTTC.

J is TRBJ2-7 and V is TRBV7-2; 10 positions agree with TRBD1. The ends lost 5 bases at V and 2 bases at J; junction bases unmatched: 3. The CDR3 is made up of 14 amino acids. Germline-derived CDR1 and CDR2 are SGHTA and FQGNSA. The CDR3 DNA is TGTGCCAGCAGCCCAGGACAGGGGGCCTACGAGCAGTACTTC. As protein: CASSPGQGAYEQYF.

The chain combines TRBV2 with TRBJ1-1; D perhaps matches TRBD1 (5 bases). Germline lookup yields CDR1 SNHLY and CDR2 FYNNEI. The CDR3 runs to 11 residues. DNA of the CDR3: TGTGCAGAACTCGGGGGGGAAGGAGCTTTCTTT. As protein: CAELGGEGAFF.

The gene calls are TRBV4-3 and TRBJ2-7; 7 nucleotides align to TRBD2. The CDR3 sequence is 12 residues long. The junction had 0 bases not matched to a gene; V was cut back by 1 base and J by 6 bases. The germline CDR1 and CDR2 sequences are LGHNA and YSLEER. This chain's CDR3 is CASSQGGGEQYF. The CDR3 nucleotides read TGCGCCAGCAGCCAAGGGGGGGGCGAGCAGTACTTC.

V and J are TRBV6-4 and TRBJ2-1, with TRBD2 as a possible D gene (6 bases). This CDR3 spans 14 amino acids. Germline lookup yields CDR1 MRHNA and CDR2 SNTAGT. V was trimmed by 0 bases and J by 4 bases, leaving 7 bases between them. CDR3 nucleotide sequence: TGTGCCAGCAGTGACTCGGGAGGTTACAATGAGCAGTTCTTC. Translating gives CASSDSGGYNEQFF.

This clone was recorded once. The chain joins TRBV5-6 to TRBJ2-7, with TRBD2 matching 15 bases. Germline values: CDR1 SGHDT, CDR2 YYEEEE. The V gene end was trimmed by 0 bases and the J gene end by 0 bases; junction bases not matched to a gene: 1. The CDR3 has 17 amino acids. The CDR3 region is CASSLGTSGRDSYEQYF. Here the CDR3 DNA reads TGTGCCAGCAGCTTGGGGACTAGCGGGAGGGACTCCTACGAGCAGTACTTC.

The chain combines TRBV6-1 with TRBJ2-1, with D possibly TRBD1 on 6 matching bases. Trimming stripped 1 base from V and 7 bases from J, with 14 bases between. This CDR3 is built from 15 residues. In germline, CDR1 is MNHNS, CDR2 SASEGT. DNA for the CDR3: TGTGCCAGCAGTGAAGGGGCAGGGGTGGTGAATGAGCAGTTCTTC. Translating it yields CASSEGAGVVNEQFF.

This rearrangement joins TRBV5-6 to TRBJ2-7; 9 nucleotides align to TRBD2. Germline V gene data show CDR1 as SGHDT and CDR2 as YYEEEE. The V and J ends lost 0 bases and 1 base, in that order; junction bases with no gene match: 11. There are 18 residues in the CDR3. The CDR3 DNA reads TGTGCCAGCAGCTTGGAGCTAGCGGGAAGGGGCCCTTCCTACGAGCAGTACTTC. Translation gives CASSLELAGRGPSYEQYF.

The chain joins TRBV10-2 to TRBJ1-5; 8 bases align to TRBD1. V lost 6 bases and J lost 0; bases outside the gene matches: 4. Germline lookup yields CDR1 WSHSY and CDR2 SAAADI. This CDR3 spans 15 amino acids. In DNA form, the CDR3 reads TGCGCCAGCAGGAAGACAGGGGATAGCAATCAGCCCCAGCATTTT. Protein product: CASRKTGDSNQPQHF.

V and J are TRBV18 and TRBJ2-7; 14 bases are a match to TRBD2. The CDR3 totals 15 residues. The germline CDR1 and CDR2 sequences are KGHSH and LQKENI. The J segment lost 5 bases and the V segment lost 3 bases, leaving 3 bases of the junction unmatched. CDR3 sequence reads: CASSPTGLAGDEQYF. The CDR3 nucleotides read TGTGCCAGCTCACCGACGGGACTAGCGGGAGACGAGCAGTACTTC.

V and J are TRBV2 and TRBJ2-7, with D possibly matching TRBD1 (5 bases). The CDR3 is made up of 13 amino acids. The V gene's germline CDR1 is SNHLY and CDR2 FYNNEI. V dropped 3 bases and J dropped 7 bases, with 13 bases sitting between them. CDR3 bases: TGTGCCAGCAGTGACAGGGCAGGGCTTGAGCAGTACTTC. It codes for CASSDRAGLEQYF.

This chain connects TRBV30 to TRBJ2-7, with D perhaps TRBD1 (6 bases). Between the trimmed V and J ends, which lost 4 bases and 2 bases, there was a span of 15 bases. Germline CDR1 reads GTSNPN; CDR2 reads SVGIG (reference sequence). The CDR3 sequence is 14 residues long. The CDR3, as DNA: TGTGCCTGGAAGCTCCGGGACACCCCCTACGAGCAGTACTTC. Amino acid sequence: CAWKLRDTPYEQYF.

This clone has a single count. This chain connects TRBV2 to TRBJ1-1; 9 nucleotides agree with TRBD1. The junction had 8 bases not matched to a gene; V was cut back by 4 bases and J by 5 bases. Germline assignment: CDR1 SNHLY and CDR2 FYNNEI. The CDR3 is 15 residues long. CDR3 region: CASSAGQGIFTEAFF. For the CDR3, the DNA is TGTGCCAGCAGTGCGGGACAGGGTATTTTTACTGAAGCTTTCTTT.

CDR3: CASSLRTGGNEQYF. CDR3 DNA sequence: TGTGCCAGCAGTCTACGGACAGGGGGGAACGAGCAGTACTTC. The chain has TRBV27 and TRBJ2-7; TRBD1 aligns across 10 bases. V shed 5 bases, J shed 5 bases, and the junction held 6 bases outside the gene matches. Germline V gene data show CDR1 as MNHEY and CDR2 as SMNVEV (reference sequence). The CDR3 totals 14 residues.

The chain carries TRBV7-9 and TRBJ2-1; a possible D gene is TRBD1 (5 bases). The V and J ends lost 5 bases and 6 bases respectively, with 20 bases between them. This CDR3 contains 16 residues. Germline loops: CDR1 SEHNR, CDR2 FQNEAQ (reference sequence). The CDR3 region has the DNA TGTGCCAGCAGCCCCAGGGATAGGCAGGTTCGCAATGAGCAGTTCTTC. This translates into CASSPRDRQVRNEQFF. Together with reference TRBV7-9 and TRBJ2-1, the CDR3 gives the full variable domain: DTGVSQNPRHKITKRGQNVTFRCDPISEHNRLYWYRQTLGQGPEFLTYFQNEAQLEKSRLLSDRFSAERPKGSFSTLEIQRTEQGDSAMYLCASSPRDRQVRNEQFFGPGTRLTVL.

V and J are TRBV4-3 and TRBJ2-1, with D uncertain. Germline CDR1 and CDR2: LGHNA and YSLEER. The CDR3 contains 15 residues. The V gene lost 1 base and the J gene lost 0 bases, with 7 bases spanning the gap. CDR3 nucleotides: TGCGCCAGCAGCCAAGGTACGAGCTCCTACAATGAGCAGTTCTTC. Protein: CASSQGTSSYNEQFF.

This clone appeared once. The gene calls are TRBV2 and TRBJ1-2, with TRBD1 identical over 9 bases. The CDR3 is 15 residues long. The V gene's germline CDR1 is SNHLY and CDR2 FYNNEI. V lost 6 bases and J lost 5; bases outside the gene matches: 10. CDR3 loop: CASREQGAWWYGYTF. The CDR3 coding sequence is TGTGCCAGCAGGGAACAGGGGGCTTGGTGGTATGGCTACACCTTC.

This clone was recorded only once. This chain connects TRBV9 to TRBJ2-5; 8 bases are a match to TRBD2. Germline CDR1 reads SGDLS; CDR2 reads YYNGEE. Losses at the gene ends were 0 bases for V and 5 bases for J; bases not matched to a gene: 9. CDR3 size: 16 residues. The CDR3 bases are TGTGCCAGCAGCGTAGATGACGGGAGGGCCCGGGAGACCCAGTACTTC. Amino acids: CASSVDDGRARETQYF.

The chain has TRBV5-1 and TRBJ2-7; the match to TRBD2 covers 8 bases. The junction had 11 bases not matched to a gene; V was cut back by 3 bases and J by 6 bases. Germline V CDR1 and CDR2: SGHRS, YFSETQ. The CDR3 sequence is 15 residues long. The CDR3 DNA follows: TGCGCCAGCAGCTCTACTCCCGGGGGGGGGCGCGAGCAGTACTTC. Protein: CASSSTPGGGREQYF.

This chain links TRBV2 with TRBJ2-3; the match to TRBD2 covers 9 bases. The V gene's germline CDR1 is SNHLY and CDR2 FYNNEI. This CDR3 is 14 amino acids long. V gave up 8 bases and J gave up 0 bases; unmatched junction bases: 3. Written as DNA, the CDR3 is TGTGCCAGCCCTAGCGGGGTGAGCACAGATACGCAGTATTTT. Translated, it gives CASPSGVSTDTQYF.

This chain links TRBV30 with TRBJ1-1; 7 bases match TRBD1. Trimming cost V 2 bases and J 1 base; bases outside gene matches: 10. CDR1 and CDR2 from the germline V gene are GTSNPN and SVGIG (reference sequence). This CDR3 contains 16 residues. The chain's CDR3 is CAWSFRDSLQNTEAFF. The CDR3 region has the DNA TGTGCCTGGAGTTTCCGGGACAGCCTTCAGAACACTGAAGCTTTCTTT.

The chain joins TRBV6-6 to TRBJ2-7, with TRBD2 as a possible D gene (6 bases). This CDR3 has 11 amino acids. The ends were cut back, 8 bases at V and 2 bases at J, with 7 bases in the middle. Germline CDR1 reads MNHNY; CDR2 reads SVGAGI (reference sequence). The CDR3 nucleotides read TGTGCCAGCGCGGGGCCCTACGAGCAGTACTTC. Translated, it gives CASAGPYEQYF.

The rearrangement uses TRBV18 and TRBJ1-1; D possibly corresponds to TRBD1 (6 bases). Trimming took 1 base from V and 1 from J, leaving 13 bases between them. Germline V gives CDR1 KGHSH, CDR2 LQKENI. The CDR3 contains 16 residues. The CDR3 region has the DNA TGTGCCAGCTCACCACAGGTCGGCAGGGGGAACACTGAAGCTTTCTTT. This sequence encodes CASSPQVGRGNTEAFF.